A selection of T cell receptor beta chains follows, all from one sample in a study of PD-1 blockade in classical Hodgkin lymphoma. The protocol was immunoSEQ multiplex PCR, while the TCRdb copy is restricted to in-frame clones and leaves out a portion. The sample carries approximately 28,000 clones, about 74% recorded once. The sample here was CD4+ T cells from blood, taken at baseline. These receptors came from a human donor with classical Hodgkin lymphoma. Each CDR3 is given with its conserved first and last residue. Each record gives: D gene, V gene, J gene, clone size, CDR3 DNA, CDR3 protein. D genes are given only for firm matches. Not every row has a clone size; where given, it reads once, few, many or a size class.

d_call: -; v_call: TRBV18; j_call: TRBJ2-5; clone_size: -; cdr3_nt: TGTGCCAGCTCACTATCGGGACACCAAGAGACCCAGTACTTC; cdr3_aa: CASSLSGHQETQYF
d_call: -; v_call: TRBV19; j_call: TRBJ1-5; clone_size: few; cdr3_nt: TGTGCCAGTAGTGCAGGGATTAGCAATCAGCCCCAGCATTTT; cdr3_aa: CASSAGISNQPQHF
d_call: -; v_call: TRBV7-8; j_call: TRBJ2-5; clone_size: -; cdr3_nt: TGTGCCAGCAGAAAACCACTAGTACCGGAGACCCAGTACTTC; cdr3_aa: CASRKPLVPETQYF
d_call: -; v_call: TRBV11-2; j_call: TRBJ1-4; clone_size: once; cdr3_nt: TGTGCCAGCAGCTTAGGGTTGCAGGGGAATGAAAAACTGTTTTTT; cdr3_aa: CASSLGLQGNEKLFF
d_call: -; v_call: TRBV7-9; j_call: TRBJ2-7; clone_size: -; cdr3_nt: TGTGCCAGCAGCCCTTGGGTAGATTTGGGGGCTAACTACGACGAGCAGTACTTC; cdr3_aa: CASSPWVDLGANYDEQYF
d_call: -; v_call: TRBV29-1; j_call: TRBJ1-4; clone_size: -; cdr3_nt: TGCAGCGTACCATCCCCAACTAATGAAAAACTGTTTTTT; cdr3_aa: CSVPSPTNEKLFF
d_call: -; v_call: TRBV5-1; j_call: TRBJ1-2; clone_size: -; cdr3_nt: TGCGCCAGCAGCTTAAGTGGCAGCACCAACTATGGCTACACCTTC; cdr3_aa: CASSLSGSTNYGYTF
d_call: -; v_call: TRBV19; j_call: TRBJ1-1; clone_size: once; cdr3_nt: TGTGCCAGTAGGGGTCAGGGTAACACTGAAGCTTTCTTT; cdr3_aa: CASRGQGNTEAFF
d_call: -; v_call: TRBV7-2; j_call: TRBJ1-5; clone_size: -; cdr3_nt: TGTGCCAGCAGCTTAGAGGGGGGGCAGCCCCAGCATTTT; cdr3_aa: CASSLEGGQPQHF
d_call: TRBD1; v_call: TRBV7-3; j_call: TRBJ2-5; clone_size: -; cdr3_nt: TGTGCCAGCAGCACTCAGGGGGCTTCGGAGACCCAGTACTTC; cdr3_aa: CASSTQGASETQYF
d_call: -; v_call: TRBV11-3; j_call: TRBJ1-3; clone_size: -; cdr3_nt: TGTGCCAGCAGCCCAGGAATCCACTCTGGAAACACCATATATTTT; cdr3_aa: CASSPGIHSGNTIYF
d_call: -; v_call: TRBV6-5; j_call: TRBJ2-7; clone_size: -; cdr3_nt: TGCGCCAGCAGTAGATACGGACCGTTCTACGAGCAGTACTTC; cdr3_aa: CASSRYGPFYEQYF
d_call: -; v_call: TRBV2; j_call: TRBJ2-5; clone_size: -; cdr3_nt: TGTGCCAGCACCCGGTTGGGGCTGCAAGGGGAGACCCAGTACTTC; cdr3_aa: CASTRLGLQGETQYF
d_call: TRBD2; v_call: TRBV28; j_call: TRBJ2-5; clone_size: -; cdr3_nt: TGTGCCAGCAGTCCCACAGTAGCGGGGGAAGAGACCCAGTACTTC; cdr3_aa: CASSPTVAGEETQYF
d_call: -; v_call: TRBV6-1; j_call: TRBJ1-2; clone_size: -; cdr3_nt: TGTGCCAGCAGTGAAGCTCCACTCTTGGTCTATGGCTACACCTTC; cdr3_aa: CASSEAPLLVYGYTF
d_call: TRBD2; v_call: TRBV25-1; j_call: TRBJ2-2; clone_size: -; cdr3_nt: TGTGCCAGCAGTGAATGGGGGGGACCCGGGGAGCTGTTTTTT; cdr3_aa: CASSEWGGPGELFF
d_call: -; v_call: TRBV6-1; j_call: TRBJ1-4; clone_size: -; cdr3_nt: TGTGCCGGGTCCGGGTCAGCTAATGAAAAACTGTTTTTT; cdr3_aa: CAGSGSANEKLFF
d_call: TRBD1; v_call: TRBV5-4; j_call: TRBJ1-2; clone_size: few; cdr3_nt: TGTGCCAGCAGCTTCTCGACAGGGTGGGGCTACACCTTC; cdr3_aa: CASSFSTGWGYTF
d_call: -; v_call: TRBV19; j_call: TRBJ1-6; clone_size: -; cdr3_nt: TGTGCCAGTAGTATTGGGGCAAATTCACCCCTCCACTTT; cdr3_aa: CASSIGANSPLHF
d_call: TRBD1; v_call: TRBV11-3; j_call: TRBJ1-2; clone_size: few; cdr3_nt: TGTGCCAGCAGCCAGGACAGGGGCTATGGCTACACCTTC; cdr3_aa: CASSQDRGYGYTF
d_call: -; v_call: TRBV30; j_call: TRBJ1-5; clone_size: -; cdr3_nt: TGTGCCTGGAGTATGGACAGCTATAATCAGCCCCAGCATTTT; cdr3_aa: CAWSMDSYNQPQHF
d_call: -; v_call: TRBV7-2; j_call: TRBJ1-2; clone_size: -; cdr3_nt: TGTGCCAGCAGCTGGGACACCTATGGCTACACCTTC; cdr3_aa: CASSWDTYGYTF
d_call: -; v_call: TRBV4-3; j_call: TRBJ2-7; clone_size: -; cdr3_nt: TGCGCCAGCAGCCGACAGAGCGGCAGCTACGAGCAGTACTTC; cdr3_aa: CASSRQSGSYEQYF
d_call: TRBD2; v_call: TRBV5-5; j_call: TRBJ2-7; clone_size: -; cdr3_nt: TGTGCCAGCAGCGGCGGACTAGCGGGGGGTTACGAGCAGTACTTC; cdr3_aa: CASSGGLAGGYEQYF
d_call: TRBD1; v_call: TRBV7-3; j_call: TRBJ1-2; clone_size: medium-sized; cdr3_nt: TGTGCCAGCAGCTTGGGACAGGGGTATGGCTACACCTTC; cdr3_aa: CASSLGQGYGYTF
d_call: TRBD1; v_call: TRBV19; j_call: TRBJ1-4; clone_size: -; cdr3_nt: TGTGCCAGTAGAAACAGGGGTTCCGCAACTAATGAAAAACTGTTTTTT; cdr3_aa: CASRNRGSATNEKLFF
d_call: TRBD2; v_call: TRBV19; j_call: TRBJ2-2; clone_size: -; cdr3_nt: TGTGCCAGTAGTATTCTAGCGGGTGCGAACACCGGGGAGCTGTTTTTT; cdr3_aa: CASSILAGANTGELFF
d_call: -; v_call: TRBV2; j_call: TRBJ2-3; clone_size: -; cdr3_nt: TGTGCCAGTACCCGACTTTCTAGCACAGATACGCAGTATTTT; cdr3_aa: CASTRLSSTDTQYF